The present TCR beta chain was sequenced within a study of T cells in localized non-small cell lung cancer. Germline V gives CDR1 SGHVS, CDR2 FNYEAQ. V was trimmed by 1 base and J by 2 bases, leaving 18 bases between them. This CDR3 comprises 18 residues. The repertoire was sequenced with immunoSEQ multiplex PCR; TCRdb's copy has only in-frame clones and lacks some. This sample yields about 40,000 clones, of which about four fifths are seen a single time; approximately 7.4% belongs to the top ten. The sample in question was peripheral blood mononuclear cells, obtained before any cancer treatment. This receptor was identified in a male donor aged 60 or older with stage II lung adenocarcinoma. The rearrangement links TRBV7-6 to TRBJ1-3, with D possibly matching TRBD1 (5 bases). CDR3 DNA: TGTGCCAGCAGCTTAGTCTTAGACAGTCTGGGCCCTGGAAACACCATATATTTT. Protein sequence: CASSLVLDSLGPGNTIYF.